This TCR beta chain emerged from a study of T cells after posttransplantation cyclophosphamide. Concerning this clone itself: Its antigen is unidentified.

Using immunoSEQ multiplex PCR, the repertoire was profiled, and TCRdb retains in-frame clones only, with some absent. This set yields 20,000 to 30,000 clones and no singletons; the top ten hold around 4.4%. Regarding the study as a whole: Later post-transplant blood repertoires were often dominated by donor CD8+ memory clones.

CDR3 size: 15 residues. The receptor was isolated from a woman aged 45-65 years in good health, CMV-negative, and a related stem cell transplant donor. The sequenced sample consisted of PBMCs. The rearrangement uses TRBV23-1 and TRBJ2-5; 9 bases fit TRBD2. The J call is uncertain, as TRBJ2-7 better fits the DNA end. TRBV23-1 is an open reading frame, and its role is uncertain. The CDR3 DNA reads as TGCGCCAGCAGTCATATTAGCGGGAGTCTCTACGAGCAGTACTTC. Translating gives CASSHISGSLYEQYF.